This T cell receptor (beta chain) stems from a study of blood T cell repertoires in COVID-19. In the original processing: Reference gene primer amplification gave nucleated cell count estimates. TCRdb's copy holds only in-frame clones and misses some; the assay was immunoSEQ multiplex PCR. The V and J calls and the clone size are those of that table, but D and trimming were determined from the DNA. The table shows roughly 64,000 clones, with more than 80% occurring only once. V lost 0 bases to trimming and J lost 4 bases; unmatched junction nucleotides: 7. In germline, CDR1 is LNHDA, CDR2 SQIVND (reference sequence). The length of the CDR3 is 18 residues.

The TCR was taken from a woman of 80 years or more with active COVID-19. The chain is built from TRBV19 and TRBJ2-3, with 13 bases identical to TRBD2. Sequenced input: peripheral blood. DNA for the CDR3: TGTGCCAGTAGTATAGAGGGACTAGCGGGGCATTCGGCAGATACGCAGTATTTT. Translated, it gives CASSIEGLAGHSADTQYF.